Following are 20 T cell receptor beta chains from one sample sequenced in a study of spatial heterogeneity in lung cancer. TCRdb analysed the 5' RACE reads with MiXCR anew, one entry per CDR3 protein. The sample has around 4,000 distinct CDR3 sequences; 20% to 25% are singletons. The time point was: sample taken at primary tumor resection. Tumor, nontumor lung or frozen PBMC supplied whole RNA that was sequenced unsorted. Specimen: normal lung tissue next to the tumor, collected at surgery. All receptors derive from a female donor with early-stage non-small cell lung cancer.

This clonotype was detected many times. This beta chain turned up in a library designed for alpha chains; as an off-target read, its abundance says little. This CDR3 reads CASSQDEGQATEAFF. CDR3 sequence (DNA): TGCGCCAGCAGCCAAGATGAGGGACAGGCAACTGAAGCTTTCTTT. The chain is built from TRBV4-1 and TRBJ1-1, with 8 bases fitting TRBD1. The CDR3 consists of 15 residues. The V and J ends lost 0 bases and 5 bases, in that order; junction bases with no gene match: 5. CDR1 is MGHRA and CDR2 is YSYEKL in the germline V gene.

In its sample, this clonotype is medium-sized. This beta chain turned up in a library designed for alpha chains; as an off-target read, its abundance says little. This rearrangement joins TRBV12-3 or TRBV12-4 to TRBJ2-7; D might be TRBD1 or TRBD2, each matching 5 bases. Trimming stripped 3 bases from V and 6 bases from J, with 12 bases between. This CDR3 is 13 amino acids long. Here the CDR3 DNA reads TGTGCCAGCAGTTTGGGACCGCGCGGCGAGCAGTACTTC. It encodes CASSLGPRGEQYF.

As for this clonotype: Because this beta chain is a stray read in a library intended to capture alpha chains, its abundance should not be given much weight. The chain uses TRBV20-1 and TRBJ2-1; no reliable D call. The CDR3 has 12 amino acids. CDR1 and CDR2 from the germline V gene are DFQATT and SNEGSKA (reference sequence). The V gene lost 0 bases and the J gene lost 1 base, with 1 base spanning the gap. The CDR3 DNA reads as TGCAGTGCTAGAGAGTCCTACAATGAGCAGTTCTTC. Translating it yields CSARESYNEQFF.

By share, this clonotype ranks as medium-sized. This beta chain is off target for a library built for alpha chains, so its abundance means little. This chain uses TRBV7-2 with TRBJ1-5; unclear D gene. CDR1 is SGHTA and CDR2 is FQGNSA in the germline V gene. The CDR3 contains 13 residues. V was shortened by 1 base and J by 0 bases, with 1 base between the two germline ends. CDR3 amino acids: CASSLDSNQPQHF. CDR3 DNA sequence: TGTGCCAGCAGCTTAGATAGCAATCAGCCCCAGCATTTT.

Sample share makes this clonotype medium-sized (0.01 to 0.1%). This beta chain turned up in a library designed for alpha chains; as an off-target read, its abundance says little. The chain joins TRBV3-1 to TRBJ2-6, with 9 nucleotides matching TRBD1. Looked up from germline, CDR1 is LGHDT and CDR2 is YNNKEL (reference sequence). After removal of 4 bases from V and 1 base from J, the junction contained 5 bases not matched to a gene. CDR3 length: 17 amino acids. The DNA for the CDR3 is TGTGCCAGCAGCCTCGACAGGGGGTTATCTGGGGCCAACGTCCTGACTTTC. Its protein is CASSLDRGLSGANVLTF. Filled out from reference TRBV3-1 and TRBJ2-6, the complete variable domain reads DTAVSQTPKYLVTQMGNDKSIKCEQNLGHDTMYWYKQDSKKFLKIMFSYNNKELIINETVPNRFSPKSPDKAHLNLHINSLELGDSAVYFCASSLDRGLSGANVLTFGAGSRLTVL.

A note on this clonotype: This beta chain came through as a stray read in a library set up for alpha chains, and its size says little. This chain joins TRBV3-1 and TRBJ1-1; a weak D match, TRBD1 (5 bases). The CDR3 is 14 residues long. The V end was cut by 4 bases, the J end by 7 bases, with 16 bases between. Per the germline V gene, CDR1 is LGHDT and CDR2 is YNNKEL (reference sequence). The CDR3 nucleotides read TGTGCCAGCAGCCCAGGGCAGGCCTTAGGTGAAGCTTTCTTT. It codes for CASSPGQALGEAFF.

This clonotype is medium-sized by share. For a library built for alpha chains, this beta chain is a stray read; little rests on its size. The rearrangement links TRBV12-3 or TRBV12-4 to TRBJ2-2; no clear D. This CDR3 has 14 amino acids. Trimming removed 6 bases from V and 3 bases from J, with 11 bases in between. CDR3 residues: CASRRLLDTGELFF. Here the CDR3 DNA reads TGTGCCAGCAGACGACTCCTCGACACCGGGGAGCTGTTTTTT.

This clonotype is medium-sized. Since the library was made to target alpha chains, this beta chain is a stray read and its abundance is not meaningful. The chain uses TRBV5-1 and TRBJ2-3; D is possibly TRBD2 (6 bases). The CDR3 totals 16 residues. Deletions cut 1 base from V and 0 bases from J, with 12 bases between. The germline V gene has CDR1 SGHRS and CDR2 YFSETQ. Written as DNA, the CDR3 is TGCGCCAGCAGCTTGAATGGGAGGACTAGCACAGATACGCAGTATTTT. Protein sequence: CASSLNGRTSTDTQYF. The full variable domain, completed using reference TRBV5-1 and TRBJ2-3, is KAGVTQTPRYLIKTRGQQVTLSCSPISGHRSVSWYQQTPGQGLQFLFEYFSETQRNKGNFPGRFSGRQFSNSRSEMNVSTLELGDSALYLCASSLNGRTSTDTQYFGPGTRLTVL.

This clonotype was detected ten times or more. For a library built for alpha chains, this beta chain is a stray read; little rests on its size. The CDR3: CASSLEGANTEAFF. The CDR3 bases are TGCGCCAGCAGCTTGGAGGGGGCGAACACTGAAGCTTTCTTT. V and J are TRBV5-1 and TRBJ1-1; 7 nucleotides agree with TRBD1. CDR1 and CDR2 (germline): SGHRS, YFSETQ. V shed 0 bases and J 1 base; nucleotides not matched to a gene: 0. The CDR3 extends over 14 amino acids. The entire variable domain, with the rest obtained from reference TRBV5-1 and TRBJ1-1, is as follows: KAGVTQTPRYLIKTRGQQVTLSCSPISGHRSVSWYQQTPGQGLQFLFEYFSETQRNKGNFPGRFSGRQFSNSRSEMNVSTLELGDSALYLCASSLEGANTEAFFGQGTRLTVV.

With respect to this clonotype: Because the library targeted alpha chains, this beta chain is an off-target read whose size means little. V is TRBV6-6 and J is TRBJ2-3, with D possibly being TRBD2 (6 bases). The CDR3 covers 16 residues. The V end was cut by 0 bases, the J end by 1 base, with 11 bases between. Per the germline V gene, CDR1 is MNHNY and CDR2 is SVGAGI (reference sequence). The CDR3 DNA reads TGTGCCAGCAGTTACTCCGGGGGATTCGGCACAGATACGCAGTATTTT. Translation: CASSYSGGFGTDTQYF.

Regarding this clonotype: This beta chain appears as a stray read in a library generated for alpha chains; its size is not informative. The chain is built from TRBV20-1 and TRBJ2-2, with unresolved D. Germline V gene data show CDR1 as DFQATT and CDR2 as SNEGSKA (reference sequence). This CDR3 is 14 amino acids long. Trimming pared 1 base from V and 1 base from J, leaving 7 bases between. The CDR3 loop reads CSARGTENTGELFF. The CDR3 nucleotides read TGCAGTGCTAGAGGCACCGAGAACACCGGGGAGCTGTTTTTT.

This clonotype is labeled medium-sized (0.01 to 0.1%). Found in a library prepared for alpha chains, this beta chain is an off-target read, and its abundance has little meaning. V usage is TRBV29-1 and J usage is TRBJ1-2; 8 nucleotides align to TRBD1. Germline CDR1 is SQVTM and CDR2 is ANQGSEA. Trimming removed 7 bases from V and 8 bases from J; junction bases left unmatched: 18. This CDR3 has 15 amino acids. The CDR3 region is CSAPVSAGGRGGYTF. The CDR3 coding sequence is TGCAGCGCCCCAGTTTCGGCAGGGGGCCGCGGAGGCTACACCTTC.

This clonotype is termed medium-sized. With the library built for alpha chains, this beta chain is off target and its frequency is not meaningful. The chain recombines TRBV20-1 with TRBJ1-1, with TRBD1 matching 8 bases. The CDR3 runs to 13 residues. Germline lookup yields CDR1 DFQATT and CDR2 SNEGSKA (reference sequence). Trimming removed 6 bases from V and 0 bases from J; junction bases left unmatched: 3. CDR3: CSADRGMNTEAFF. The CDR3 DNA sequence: TGCAGTGCCGACAGGGGCATGAACACTGAAGCTTTCTTT.

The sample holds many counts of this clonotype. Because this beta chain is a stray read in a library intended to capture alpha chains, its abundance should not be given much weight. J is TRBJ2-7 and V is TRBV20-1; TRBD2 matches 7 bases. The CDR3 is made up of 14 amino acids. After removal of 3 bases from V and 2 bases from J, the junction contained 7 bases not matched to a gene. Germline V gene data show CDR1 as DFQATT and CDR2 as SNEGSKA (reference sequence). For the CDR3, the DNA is TGCAGTGCTAGTCTCGCGGGGGAAACCTACGAGCAGTACTTC. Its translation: CSASLAGETYEQYF.

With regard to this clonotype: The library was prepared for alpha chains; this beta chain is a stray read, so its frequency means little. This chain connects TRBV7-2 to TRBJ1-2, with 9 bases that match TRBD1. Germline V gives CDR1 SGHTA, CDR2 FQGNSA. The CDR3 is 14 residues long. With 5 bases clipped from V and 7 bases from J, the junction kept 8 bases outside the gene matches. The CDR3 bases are TGTGCCAGCAGCCCCGGGACAGGGTCTGGTGGCTACACCTTC. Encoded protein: CASSPGTGSGGYTF.

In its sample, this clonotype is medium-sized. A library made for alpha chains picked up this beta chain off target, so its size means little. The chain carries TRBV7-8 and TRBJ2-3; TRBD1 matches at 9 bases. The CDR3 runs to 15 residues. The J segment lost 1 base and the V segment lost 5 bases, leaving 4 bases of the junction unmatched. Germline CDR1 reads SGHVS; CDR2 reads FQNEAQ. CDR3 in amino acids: CASSAHRGRTDTQYF. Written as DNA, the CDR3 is TGTGCCAGCAGCGCCCACAGGGGGCGCACAGATACGCAGTATTTT.

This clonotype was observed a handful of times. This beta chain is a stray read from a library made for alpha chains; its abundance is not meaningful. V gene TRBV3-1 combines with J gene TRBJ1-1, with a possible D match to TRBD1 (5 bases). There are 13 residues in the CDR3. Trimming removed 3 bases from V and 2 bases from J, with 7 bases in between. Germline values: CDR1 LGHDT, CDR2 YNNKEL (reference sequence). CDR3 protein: CASSHGGNTEAFF. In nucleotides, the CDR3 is TGTGCCAGCAGCCATGGGGGAAACACTGAAGCTTTCTTT.

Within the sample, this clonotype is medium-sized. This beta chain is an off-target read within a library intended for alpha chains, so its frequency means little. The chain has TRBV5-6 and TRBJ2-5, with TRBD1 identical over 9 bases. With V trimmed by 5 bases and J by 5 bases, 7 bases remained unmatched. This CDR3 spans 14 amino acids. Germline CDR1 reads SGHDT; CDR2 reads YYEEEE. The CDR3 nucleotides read TGTGCCAGCAGTCCAACAGGGGGCAGCGAGACCCAGTACTTC. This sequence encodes CASSPTGGSETQYF.

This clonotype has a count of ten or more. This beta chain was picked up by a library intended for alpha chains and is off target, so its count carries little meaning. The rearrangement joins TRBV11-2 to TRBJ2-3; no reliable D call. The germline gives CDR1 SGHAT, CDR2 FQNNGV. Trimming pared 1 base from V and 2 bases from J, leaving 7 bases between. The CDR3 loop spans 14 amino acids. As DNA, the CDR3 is TGTGCCAGCAGCTTAGCGCTGCCCACAGATACGCAGTATTTT. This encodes CASSLALPTDTQYF. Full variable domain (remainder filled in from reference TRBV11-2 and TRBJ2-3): EAGVAQSPRYKIIEKRQSVAFWCNPISGHATLYWYQQILGQGPKLLIQFQNNGVVDDSQLPKDRFSAERLKGVDSTLKIQPAKLEDSAVYLCASSLALPTDTQYFGPGTRLTVL.

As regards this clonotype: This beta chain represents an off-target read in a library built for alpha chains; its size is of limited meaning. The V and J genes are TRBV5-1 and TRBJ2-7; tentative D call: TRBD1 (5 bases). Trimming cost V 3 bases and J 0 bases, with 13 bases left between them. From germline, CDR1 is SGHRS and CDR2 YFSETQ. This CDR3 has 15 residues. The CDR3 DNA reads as TGCGCCAGCAGCTGGGGCAGTCCCTTCTCCTACGAGCAGTACTTC. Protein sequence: CASSWGSPFSYEQYF.